These 26 T cell receptor beta chains were all obtained from the same sample, sequenced in a study of T-cell memory formation after mild COVID-19. MiXCR was run by TCRdb on the 5' RACE reads, yielding one entry per CDR3 protein. Among a few hundred thousand distinct CDR3 sequences listed, just under 20% were seen once. The material sequenced was PBMCs or a T cell subset sorted from them (not recorded which). These TCRs come from a man between 18 and 35 years old who had mild COVID-19 (a few samples of this study predate the infection). Cell type and time point are not known.

This clonotype was counted only a few times. The genes are TRBV20-1 and TRBJ2-2; a weak D match, TRBD2 (5 bases). V was cut by 2 bases and J by 2 bases, with 9 bases left in between. Germline V CDR1 and CDR2: DFQATT, SNEGSKA (reference sequence). This CDR3 spans 14 amino acids. As DNA, the CDR3 is TGCAGTGCTAGAACCGGACTCAACACCGGGGAGCTGTTTTTT. Its translation: CSARTGLNTGELFF.

This clonotype has just a few counts. This chain links TRBV7-3 with TRBJ1-5; no clear D gene. V dropped 5 bases and J dropped 7 bases, with 12 bases sitting between them. Germline lookup yields CDR1 SGHTA and CDR2 FQGTGA. This CDR3 region has 13 residues. The CDR3, as DNA: TGTGCCAGCAGCCCGGAGAGGAGGCAGCCCCAGCATTTT. Translation: CASSPERRQPQHF.

The table lists this clonotype with a few counts. The gene calls are TRBV12-3 or TRBV12-4 and TRBJ1-6, with D unresolved. This CDR3 is 14 amino acids long. V gave up 4 bases and J gave up 9 bases, with 13 bases separating them. The CDR3 protein is CASSSEIEGSPLHF. The DNA of the CDR3 is TGTGCCAGCAGTTCGGAAATCGAGGGTTCACCCCTCCACTTT.

The rearrangement joins TRBV4-3 to TRBJ2-7; 8 positions agree with TRBD1. The V segment lost 0 bases and the J segment 5 bases; nucleotides outside the gene matches: 15. Per germline, CDR1 LGHNA and CDR2 YSLEER. The CDR3 has 18 amino acids. Here the CDR3 reads CASSQEVVQGQGFHEQYV. Written as DNA, the CDR3 is TGCGCCAGCAGCCAAGAAGTAGTGCAAGGACAGGGTTTCCACGAGCAGTACGTC.

This CDR3 is CASSFLGTASREETQYF. Here the CDR3 DNA reads TGTGCCAGCAGTTTCCTCGGGACAGCCTCCCGAGAGGAGACCCAGTACTTC. The rearrangement links TRBV27 to TRBJ2-5; 7 positions match TRBD1. The CDR3 runs 17 residues. Germline CDR1 and CDR2: MNHEY and SMNVEV (reference sequence). V trimming: 3 bases; J trimming: 5 bases; junction bases outside the gene matches: 15.

V is TRBV7-2 and J is TRBJ2-3; D is unresolved. V lost 1 base and J lost 0, with 5 bases in between. The CDR3 spans 14 residues. The V gene's germline CDR1 is SGHTA and CDR2 FQGNSA. The CDR3 region has the DNA TGTGCCAGCAGCTTAGAAGTTAGCACAGATACGCAGTATTTT. Translating it yields CASSLEVSTDTQYF.

The chain combines TRBV6-2 or TRBV6-3 with TRBJ2-1, with 9 nucleotides matching TRBD1. This CDR3 region has 16 residues. CDR1 MNHEY and CDR2 SVGEGT come from the germline V gene. J was trimmed by 5 bases and V by 2 bases; bases with no gene match: 7. The CDR3 DNA follows: TGTGCCAGCAGTTACGACAGGGGGACAGGTCACAATGAGCAGTTCTTC. This encodes CASSYDRGTGHNEQFF.

The gene calls are TRBV5-1 and TRBJ1-1; D gene uncertain. V lost 5 bases and J lost 4, with 12 bases in between. CDR1 SGHRS and CDR2 YFSETQ come from the germline V gene. The CDR3 has 13 amino acids. The CDR3, as DNA: TGCGCCAGCAGGACCTCTCGGAGCACTGAAGCTTTCTTT. Protein: CASRTSRSTEAFF.

The CDR3 reads CASQGTLTYEQYV. The CDR3 DNA follows: TGTGCCAGCCAGGGGACACTAACCTACGAGCAGTACGTC. The V and J genes are TRBV21-1 and TRBJ2-7; the D segment call TRBD1 is taken from the table without a DNA check. TRBV21-1 is termed a pseudogene. This CDR3 comprises 13 residues.

This chain uses TRBV28 with TRBJ1-3, with 8 bases lining up with TRBD1. With V trimmed by 5 bases and J by 0 bases, 9 bases remained unmatched. The germline CDR1 and CDR2 sequences are MDHEN and SYDVKM. The CDR3 totals 17 residues. The CDR3 protein is CASSRRTGIHSGNTIYF. For the CDR3, the DNA is TGTGCCAGCAGTCGGCGGACAGGGATTCACTCTGGAAACACCATATATTTT.

This clonotype was counted only a few times. V usage is TRBV29-1 and J usage is TRBJ1-1, with 7 bases matching TRBD1. The CDR3 has 15 amino acids. Germline assignment: CDR1 SQVTM and CDR2 ANQGSEA. V was pared by 6 bases and J by 4 bases, with 14 bases of the junction left unmatched. For the CDR3, the DNA is TGCAGCGTCGGTCGAGACAGGGATGAGGGCACTGAAGCTTTCTTT. The encoded protein is CSVGRDRDEGTEAFF.

The chain carries TRBV5-1 and TRBJ2-2; no clear D gene. From germline, CDR1 is SGHRS and CDR2 YFSETQ. Trimming removed 1 base at V and 1 base at J, with 11 bases between. This CDR3 region has 16 residues. In DNA, the CDR3 is TGCGCCAGCAGCTTGTTAGGCCGTGGGAACACCGGGGAGCTGTTTTTT. Translated, it gives CASSLLGRGNTGELFF.

This clonotype was counted between two and nine times. This chain joins TRBV10-3 and TRBJ2-7; 9 bases agree with TRBD2. Germline lookup yields CDR1 ENHRY and CDR2 SYGVKD. CDR3 length equals 16 residues. The V gene end was trimmed by 3 bases and the J gene end by 0 bases; junction bases not matched to a gene: 6. CDR3 region: CAISDPAGGPSYEQYF. Written as DNA, the CDR3 is TGTGCCATCAGTGACCCCGCGGGGGGGCCCTCCTACGAGCAGTACTTC.

The chain carries TRBV5-5 and TRBJ2-1, with D perhaps TRBD1 or TRBD2 (5 bases each). Germline CDR1 SGHKS, CDR2 YYEKEE (reference sequence). This CDR3 has 16 amino acids. V lost 3 bases, J lost 0 bases, and 13 bases lay in between. CDR3 sequence (DNA): TGTGCCAGCAGCTCCCCCGTGAGGGGCTCCTACAATGAGCAGTTCTTC. As protein: CASSSPVRGSYNEQFF. The variable domain in full, with the rest retrieved from reference TRBV5-5 and TRBJ2-1, is DAGVTQSPTHLIKTRGQQVTLRCSPISGHKSVSWYQQVLGQGPQFIFQYYEKEERGRGNFPDRFSARQFPNYSSELNVNALLLGDSALYLCASSSPVRGSYNEQFFGPGTRLTVL.

The table lists this clonotype with a few counts. The chain links TRBV6-2 or TRBV6-3 to TRBJ1-2; D is uncertain. Trimming removed 6 bases at V and 2 bases at J, with 10 bases between. The CDR3 has 13 amino acids. Looked up from germline, CDR1 is MNHEY and CDR2 is SVGEGT. The CDR3 region has the DNA TGTGCCAGCAGACCTAGGAACAACTATGGCTACACCTTC. This gives the protein CASRPRNNYGYTF.

The CDR3 reads CASSLGGTGPFGYTF. The CDR3 DNA sequence: TGTGCCAGCAGTTTAGGCGGGACAGGTCCTTTTGGCTACACCTTC. V is TRBV12-3 or TRBV12-4 and J is TRBJ1-2, with 8 positions matching TRBD1. The V gene end was trimmed by 1 base and the J gene end by 7 bases; junction bases not matched to a gene: 8. The CDR3 loop spans 15 amino acids.

This clonotype was counted between two and nine times. The CDR3 loop is CASSFDGASTDTQYF. DNA for the CDR3: TGTGCCAGCAGCTTTGATGGGGCTAGCACAGATACGCAGTATTTT. V and J are TRBV7-9 and TRBJ2-3; TRBD1 might be the D (5 bases). Germline loops: CDR1 SEHNR, CDR2 FQNEAQ (reference sequence). CDR3 size: 15 residues. The V end lost 3 bases, the J end lost 0 bases, and 10 bases lay between the germline ends. The variable domain in full, with the rest retrieved from reference TRBV7-9 and TRBJ2-3, is DTGVSQNPRHKITKRGQNVTFRCDPISEHNRLYWYRQTLGQGPEFLTYFQNEAQLEKSRLLSDRFSAERPKGSFSTLEIQRTEQGDSAMYLCASSFDGASTDTQYFGPGTRLTVL.

This clonotype was detected a few times. V is TRBV6-2 or TRBV6-3 and J is TRBJ2-3; unclear D gene. Trimming pared 7 bases from V and 2 bases from J, leaving 7 bases between. The CDR3 length is 12 residues. The germline CDR1 and CDR2 sequences are MNHEY and SVGEGT. The CDR3 sequence: CASNTPTDTQYF. DNA for the CDR3: TGTGCCAGCAACACACCCACAGATACGCAGTATTTT.

This clonotype was seen a few times. The rearrangement uses TRBV2 and TRBJ2-2; 9 bases fit TRBD1. This CDR3 is built from 14 residues. The V gene end was trimmed by 11 bases and the J gene end by 5 bases; junction bases not matched to a gene: 9. Germline-derived CDR1 and CDR2 are SNHLY and FYNNEI. The CDR3 reads CAGRRTGETGELFF. The CDR3 DNA sequence: TGTGCCGGCCGTAGGACAGGGGAAACCGGGGAGCTGTTTTTT.

The CDR3 DNA is TGCAGCGTTGAAGTTCTGGGGCTAGCGAGATACAATGAGCAGTTCTTC. It codes for CSVEVLGLARYNEQFF. The rearrangement joins TRBV29-1 to TRBJ2-1; TRBD2 is a possible D gene (6 bases). The CDR3 consists of 16 residues. V was clipped by 1 base and J by 4 bases, with 17 bases between them. Germline V lookup: CDR1 SQVTM, CDR2 ANQGSEA.

The chain combines TRBV7-2 with TRBJ1-6; no clear D. Germline CDR1 SGHTA, CDR2 FQGNSA. This CDR3 region has 12 residues. V was trimmed by 3 bases and J by 9 bases, leaving 6 bases between them. CDR3 region: CASSFDRSPLHF. The CDR3 nucleotides read TGTGCCAGCAGCTTCGACCGTTCACCCCTCCACTTT. Based on the CDR3 plus reference TRBV7-2 and TRBJ1-6, the full variable domain is GAGVSQSPSNKVTEKGKDVELRCDPISGHTALYWYRQSLGQGLEFLIYFQGNSAPDKSGLPSDRFSAERTGGSVSTLTIQRTQQEDSAVYLCASSFDRSPLHFGNGTRLTVT.

Only a few counts were recorded for this clonotype. This chain uses TRBV12-3 or TRBV12-4 with TRBJ1-2; TRBD1 aligns across 7 bases. The J segment lost 4 bases and the V segment lost 7 bases, leaving 6 bases of the junction unmatched. This CDR3 has 13 residues. The CDR3 bases are TGTGCCAGCACCGGAGGGACAGCCTATGGCTACACCTTC. Protein sequence: CASTGGTAYGYTF.

This clonotype was counted a few times. The V gene is TRBV7-8, the J gene TRBJ1-5; tentatively, D is TRBD1 (6 bases). Germline-derived CDR1 and CDR2 are SGHVS and FQNEAQ. The CDR3 spans 16 residues. The ends were cut back, 5 bases at V and 0 bases at J, with 14 bases in the middle. CDR3 DNA: TGTGCCAGCAGCGCGTACAGGGTACCTAGCAATCAGCCCCAGCATTTT. It is translated as CASSAYRVPSNQPQHF.

This clonotype was seen only a few times. The chain links TRBV20-1 to TRBJ2-5; D might be TRBD1 or TRBD2, each matching 6 bases. V lost 1 base and J lost 4, with 13 bases in between. This CDR3 has 14 amino acids. Germline V gene data show CDR1 as DFQATT and CDR2 as SNEGSKA (reference sequence). CDR3 amino acids: CSARGGATAETQYF. The CDR3 region has the DNA TGCAGTGCTAGAGGGGGGGCTACCGCAGAGACCCAGTACTTC.

The chain carries TRBV12-3 or TRBV12-4 and TRBJ2-5, with 10 positions matching TRBD1. The CDR3 has 14 amino acids. V gave up 5 bases and J gave up 5 bases; unmatched junction bases: 5. DNA for the CDR3: TGTGCCAGCAGTGCGACAGGGGGCAGGGAGACCCAGTACTTC. Protein product: CASSATGGRETQYF.

The J gene is TRBJ2-1, the V gene TRBV20-1, with D possibly being TRBD1 (6 bases). V lost 3 bases and J lost 6, with 18 bases in between. This CDR3 is 15 amino acids long. Germline lookup yields CDR1 DFQATT and CDR2 SNEGSKA (reference sequence). The CDR3 region has the DNA TGCAGTGCTAGTACATTGGGGCAAGGGGGCAATGAGCAGTTCTTC. This encodes CSASTLGQGGNEQFF.